The 17 T cell receptor beta chains below were found in one sample sequenced in a study of cytomegalovirus exposure and HLA in healthy donors. Vbeta (60) and Jbeta (13) primers were used in the PCR. Repertoires were generated with immunoSEQ multiplex PCR, while TCRdb's copy carries only in-frame clones and drops some. The top ten hold 1.5% to 2% of the sample, which has some 170,000 clones, around 77% seen once. The sequenced sample consisted of PBMCs. These receptors were collected from a woman aged 25-40 years in good health and CMV-seronegative.

The chain uses TRBV29-1 and TRBJ1-1; 9 nucleotides line up with TRBD1. Germline V gene lookup returns CDR1 SQVTM and CDR2 ANQGSEA. This CDR3 comprises 13 residues. The trim removed 7 bases at V and 5 bases at J, leaving 8 bases unmatched. CDR3 sequence reads: CSARDRVGTEAFF. CDR3 coding DNA: TGCAGCGCCCGGGACAGGGTGGGAACTGAAGCTTTCTTT.

V gene TRBV27 combines with J gene TRBJ2-1; 14 nucleotides line up with TRBD2. This CDR3 contains 16 residues. V shed 6 bases and J 9 bases; nucleotides not matched to a gene: 10. CDR1 MNHEY and CDR2 SMNVEV come from the germline V gene (reference sequence). Here the CDR3 reads CASRGLAGVTPGEQFF. CDR3 sequence (DNA): TGTGCCAGCAGGGGACTAGCGGGAGTTACCCCCGGTGAGCAGTTCTTC.

The chain joins TRBV18 to TRBJ1-1, with a weak D call TRBD1 (6 bases). The V and J ends lost 4 bases and 1 base respectively, with 13 bases between them. Germline CDR1 reads KGHSH; CDR2 reads LQKENI. The CDR3 sequence is 15 residues long. CDR3: CASSLRTAQNTEAFF. Here the CDR3 DNA reads TGTGCCAGCTCACTACGGACAGCCCAGAACACTGAAGCTTTCTTT.

The chain combines TRBV10-3 with TRBJ2-2; possibly TRBD1 for D (6 bases). Per germline, CDR1 ENHRY and CDR2 SYGVKD. V was shortened by 10 bases and J by 3 bases, with 12 bases between the two germline ends. The CDR3 length is 13 residues. This CDR3 is CATRQVHTGELFF. The CDR3, as DNA: TGTGCCACCCGACAGGTGCACACCGGGGAGCTGTTTTTT.

The rearrangement uses TRBV7-9 and TRBJ2-7; 8 nucleotides match TRBD2. Germline loops: CDR1 SEHNR, CDR2 FQNEAQ (reference sequence). The V segment lost 5 bases and the J segment 0 bases; nucleotides outside the gene matches: 12. The CDR3 has 17 residues. The CDR3 loop is CASSTSYLGGDSYEQYF. The CDR3 DNA sequence: TGTGCCAGCAGCACCTCATACCTCGGGGGGGACTCCTACGAGCAGTACTTC. Full variable domain (remainder filled in from reference TRBV7-9 and TRBJ2-7): DTGVSQNPRHKITKRGQNVTFRCDPISEHNRLYWYRQTLGQGPEFLTYFQNEAQLEKSRLLSDRFSAERPKGSFSTLEIQRTEQGDSAMYLCASSTSYLGGDSYEQYFGPGTRLTVT.

Remarks on this clone: A read error may account for a junction end that differs from germline. V gene TRBV7-9 combines with J gene TRBJ1-5, with TRBD1 matching 7 bases. Germline assignment: CDR1 SEHNR and CDR2 FQNEAQ (reference sequence). The CDR3 length is 14 residues. The CDR3: CSSSYGTGNQPQHF. The CDR3 coding sequence is TGTTCCAGCAGCTATGGGACAGGCAATCAGCCCCAGCATTTT.

J is TRBJ1-6 and V is TRBV7-9; D call uncertain. The CDR3 length is 15 residues. The germline gives CDR1 SEHNR, CDR2 FQNEAQ (reference sequence). Trimming cost V 3 bases and J 2 bases, with 8 bases left between them. The CDR3 is CASSLSGTYNSPLHF. For the CDR3, the DNA is TGTGCCAGCAGCTTGTCAGGAACCTATAATTCACCCCTCCACTTT.

J is TRBJ2-2 and V is TRBV4-1, with TRBD2 matching 9 bases. Germline CDR1 is MGHRA and CDR2 is YSYEKL. After removal of 0 bases from V and 3 bases from J, the junction contained 5 bases not matched to a gene. The CDR3 consists of 17 residues. The CDR3 reads CASSQERSSGDTGELFF. CDR3 nucleotide sequence: TGCGCCAGCAGCCAAGAACGGTCTAGCGGGGACACCGGGGAGCTGTTTTTT.

This clone was seen a handful of times. The CDR3 sequence: CATSRDTSGFGAFF. As DNA, the CDR3 is TGTGCCACCAGCAGAGATACTTCAGGGTTTGGTGCTTTCTTT. The chain recombines TRBV15 with TRBJ1-1; TRBD1 is a possible D gene (5 bases). The CDR3 covers 14 residues. V lost 0 bases, J lost 11 bases, and 16 bases lay in between. Germline V gene data show CDR1 as LNHNV and CDR2 as YYDKDF (reference sequence).

Here the CDR3 reads CASSFRGSLSEQYF. CDR3 nucleotides: TGTGCCAGCAGCTTCCGCGGGAGTTTATCCGAGCAGTACTTC. The V gene is TRBV28, the J gene TRBJ2-7, with 7 bases matching TRBD2. V dropped 6 bases and J dropped 6; count of bases not matched to a gene: 11. This CDR3 has 14 amino acids. Germline V lookup: CDR1 MDHEN, CDR2 SYDVKM. Full variable domain (rest looked up from reference TRBV28 and TRBJ2-7): DVKVTQSSRYLVKRTGEKVFLECVQDMDHENMFWYRQDPGLGLRLIYFSYDVKMKEKGDIPEGYSVSREKKERFSLILESASTNQTSMYLCASSFRGSLSEQYFGPGTRLTVT.

The rearrangement links TRBV27 to TRBJ1-5, with D possibly being TRBD1 (5 bases). This CDR3 region has 15 residues. The V and J ends lost 5 bases and 0 bases respectively, with 11 bases between them. Germline V CDR1 and CDR2: MNHEY, SMNVEV (reference sequence). The CDR3 bases are TGTGCCAGCAGTGATCAGGGCTATAGCAATCAGCCCCAGCATTTT. The encoded protein is CASSDQGYSNQPQHF.

The J gene is TRBJ2-7, the V gene TRBV9, with D maybe TRBD1 (6 bases). CDR1 and CDR2 (germline): SGDLS, YYNGEE. Trimming shortened V by 2 bases and J by 6 bases, and 15 bases separated the two germline ends. The CDR3 covers 14 residues. CDR3 bases: TGTGCCAGCAGCGTGGGGGCCGGATCATCCGAGCAGTACTTC. It translates to CASSVGAGSSEQYF.

The rearrangement links TRBV6-1 to TRBJ2-1, with 8 bases that match TRBD2. The V segment lost 4 bases and the J segment 2 bases; nucleotides outside the gene matches: 7. From germline, CDR1 is MNHNS and CDR2 SASEGT. CDR3 length equals 16 residues. The CDR3 bases are TGTGCCAGCAGTGCCATACTAGCGGAACCCTACAATGAGCAGTTCTTC. Its translation: CASSAILAEPYNEQFF.

The chain joins TRBV13 to TRBJ1-2; TRBD1 matches 8 bases. Trimming at V came to 1 base and at J to 3 bases, leaving 10 bases not matched to a gene. This CDR3 is 17 amino acids long. Germline V lookup: CDR1 PRHDT, CDR2 FYEKMQ (reference sequence). CDR3 sequence (DNA): TGTGCCAGCAGCTTAGAACGAGTCGAGACAGGGGACTATGGCTACACCTTC. This translates into CASSLERVETGDYGYTF.

The table lists this clone with a few counts. The chain recombines TRBV9 with TRBJ2-1; a possible D gene is TRBD2 (5 bases). V was cut by 4 bases and J by 9 bases, with 14 bases left in between. The CDR3 is made up of 13 amino acids. In germline, CDR1 is SGDLS, CDR2 YYNGEE. CDR3 coding DNA: TGTGCCAGCAGCCCCTCGGTAGCGAGTGAGCAGTTCTTC. Translated: CASSPSVASEQFF.

This chain uses TRBV14 with TRBJ2-7; possibly TRBD1 for D (7 bases). CDR3 length equals 15 residues. Germline V gene lookup returns CDR1 SGHDN and CDR2 FVKESK. V lost 4 bases and J lost 0, with 13 bases in between. In DNA, the CDR3 is TGTGCCAGCAGCCCGGGGGCAGGGGGCTCCTACGAGCAGTACTTC. It encodes CASSPGAGGSYEQYF.

The V gene is TRBV6-6, the J gene TRBJ2-1; weak D call: TRBD2 (5 bases). Trimming removed 4 bases from V and 4 bases from J, with 14 bases in between. This CDR3 spans 15 amino acids. Germline V gene lookup returns CDR1 MNHNY and CDR2 SVGAGI (reference sequence). The CDR3 is CASSSIRTGYNEQFF. In nucleotides, the CDR3 is TGTGCCAGCAGTTCAATTCGGACTGGATACAATGAGCAGTTCTTC.